This TCR beta chain was identified during a study of blood T cell repertoires in COVID-19. Study details: Nucleic acid was either cDNA or gDNA, and it came from T cells, B-cell-depleted T cells, or PBMCs.

As originally analysed: Estimated nucleated cell counts came from reference gene primer amplification. TCRdb's copy holds only in-frame clones and misses some; the assay was immunoSEQ multiplex PCR. That table furnishes V, J and clone size, whereas the DNA furnished D and trimming. The data show about 200,000 clones, 85% to 90% seen once. This clone was recorded only once. This clonotype was sampled from a man in his forties or fifties with active or convalescent COVID-19. Sequenced sample: peripheral blood.

The CDR3 here is CAISESAGSHGYTF. DNA of the CDR3: TGTGCCATCAGTGAGTCGGCAGGGTCGCATGGCTACACCTTC. The V call is TRBV10-3, the J call TRBJ1-2; D possibly corresponds to TRBD1 (5 bases). Trimming removed 0 bases at V and 6 bases at J, with 11 bases between. The CDR3 consists of 14 residues. Germline V gene sequence: CDR1 ENHRY, CDR2 SYGVKD.